A single T cell receptor (beta chain) is shown here with its context. Its antigen is currently unknown. This CDR3 spans 20 amino acids. The ends lost 3 bases at V and 2 bases at J; junction bases unmatched: 22. Germline assignment: CDR1 MDHEN and CDR2 SYDVKM. The data originate from a study of pediatric ulcerative colitis. Repertoires were generated with immunoSEQ multiplex PCR, while TCRdb's copy carries only in-frame clones and drops some. The sample has 55,000 to 70,000 clones; 87% are singletons. Study-level points and caveats: Compared with controls, ulcerative colitis showed greater blood-rectum clone sharing.

This clonotype originated in a boy aged 5-17 years who was a control in a study of pediatric ulcerative colitis. Material: blood. This chain uses TRBV28 with TRBJ2-7; 7 bases match TRBD1. DNA for the CDR3: TGTGCCAGCAGTTTTTTCTTGAGGGACAGCGAAGCCTCGGTACCCTACGAGCAGTACTTC. Its protein is CASSFFLRDSEASVPYEQYF.